The entry that follows covers one TCR beta chain sequence. These data belong to a study of OX40 agonist ivuxolimab in advanced cancers. Trimming shortened V by 0 bases and J by 5 bases, and 13 bases separated the two germline ends. The length of the CDR3 is 16 residues. CDR1 is LNHNV, CDR2 YYDKDF, per germline (reference sequence). The method was immunoSEQ multiplex PCR; TCRdb's version includes in-frame clones alone and lacks a portion of them. The sample has some 64,000 clones; roughly 90% are singletons. Baseline, cycle 4 day 1, and cycle 7 day 1 were the blood sampling points. The specimen was CD4+ or CD8+ T cells sorted from blood, collected in a trial of the OX40 agonist ivuxolimab. This TCR derives from an adult with an advanced solid tumor such as melanoma, head and neck, liver or kidney cancer. The chain is built from TRBV15 and TRBJ1-4, with D possibly being TRBD1 (5 bases). The CDR3 reads CATSRDRRGRNEKLFF. CDR3 nucleotide sequence: TGTGCCACCAGCAGAGATCGACGGGGGAGGAATGAAAAACTGTTTTTT.